The rows below give T cell receptor beta chains drawn from one sample of a study of blood T cells in healthy people across ages. TCRdb re-derived calls from the 5' RACE reads in MiXCR, one entry per CDR3 protein. In the table there are approximately 800,000 distinct CDR3 sequences, around 25% of which are singletons. These same records also appear under a second study, on T cells of mothers and their children.

The sample comprised blood. The receptors come from a boy under 18 in good health. CDR3s include the opening cysteine and the closing phenylalanine or tryptophan. Each record gives: clone size, D gene, J gene, V gene, CDR3 protein, CDR3 DNA. A D gene is named only where the DNA matches it firmly. Size tells how often a clone was seen (once, few, many) or the class of an expanded clone, and some rows leave it out.

- TRBD1 TRBJ1-6 TRBV2 CASSDTGVRDSPLHF TGTGCCAGCAGTGATACAGGGGTTCGGGATTCACCCCTCCACTTT
- TRBD2 TRBJ2-2 TRBV6-5 CASSYDFVGGTGELFF TGTGCCAGCAGTTACGATTTTGTCGGGGGGACCGGGGAGCTGTTTTTT
few - TRBJ2-3 TRBV15 CATSIVIAGRDTQYF TGTGCCACCAGCATTGTCATCGCGGGTAGAGATACGCAGTATTTT
once - TRBJ2-5 TRBV11-2 CASSLDQGGETQYF TGTGCCAGCAGCTTAGATCAGGGGGGAGAGACCCAGTACTTC
few - TRBJ2-3 TRBV29-1 CSVDGQPADTQYF TGCAGCGTTGACGGACAGCCAGCAGATACGCAGTATTTT
- - TRBJ1-4 TRBV4-1 CASSHGGINEKLFF TGCGCCAGCAGCCATGGGGGAATTAATGAAAAACTGTTTTTT
- - TRBJ1-2 TRBV18 CASSQSTQNYGYTF TGTGCCAGCTCTCAAAGCACCCAAAACTATGGCTACACCTTC
- - TRBJ2-7 TRBV2 CASSSGRRSYEQYF TGTGCCAGCAGCTCGGGGCGGCGATCCTACGAGCAGTACTTC
- - TRBJ2-1 TRBV5-1 CASSMLRDRGNEQFF TGCGCCAGCAGCATGTTAAGGGATCGGGGCAATGAGCAGTTCTTC
few TRBD2 TRBJ2-7 TRBV25-1 CASTEGTSPHEQYF TGTGCCAGCACCGAGGGGACTAGCCCCCACGAGCAGTACTTC
few - TRBJ2-1 TRBV4-2 CASSQDWGGALGEQFF TGTGCCAGCAGCCAAGATTGGGGGGGGGCCCTCGGGGAGCAGTTCTTC
- TRBD1 TRBJ2-3 TRBV20-1 CSARLGQGPGGTQYF TGCAGTGCTAGACTGGGACAGGGCCCCGGGGGTACGCAGTATTTT
few - TRBJ1-2 TRBV2 CASSPNRDLHYGYTF TGTGCCAGCAGCCCGAACAGGGACCTTCACTATGGCTACACCTTC
- - TRBJ1-6 TRBV30 CAWSVYGAGTSSYNSPLHF TGTGCCTGGAGTGTATACGGGGCAGGGACCAGCTCCTATAATTCACCCCTCCACTTT